The 4 T cell receptor beta chains below were found in one sample sequenced in a study of control samples from healthy donors and cancer patients. Data came from immunoSEQ multiplex PCR; TCRdb stores just in-frame clones and leaves some out. The sample comprises 200,000 to 250,000 clones, just under 95% of which are singletons, and more than 1.3% rests with the top ten. Input material: blood. Receptors originate from a middle-aged man in good health.

This chain links TRBV6-2 or TRBV6-3 with TRBJ1-6, with D unresolved. Deletions cut 6 bases from V and 7 bases from J, with 13 bases between. The germline V gene encodes CDR1 MNHEY and CDR2 SVGEGT. The CDR3 runs to 14 residues. The CDR3 DNA reads TGTGCCAGCAGCCGCGAGGGATGGAATTCACCCCTCCACTTT. Translation: CASSREGWNSPLHF.

This clone was recorded only once. The chain couples TRBV21-1 to TRBJ1-1. TRBV21-1 is noted as a pseudogene. The CDR3 contains 19 residues. The CDR3 spells CASSKTKLVQEPMNTEAFF. The CDR3 DNA sequence: TGTGCCAGCAGCAAGACTAAGTTAGTACAGGAGCCCATGAACACTGAAGCTTTCTTT.

The chain links TRBV5-4 to TRBJ2-2; maybe TRBD2 (6 bases). The germline CDR1 and CDR2 sequences are SGHNT and YYREEE (reference sequence). The CDR3 runs 12 residues. V lost 10 bases and J lost 4, with 11 bases in between. In nucleotides, the CDR3 is TGTGCCGGGCTAGCGCCCACCGGGGAGCTGTTTTTT. Its protein product is CAGLAPTGELFF.

Only one count was recorded for this clone. This chain joins TRBV6-5 and TRBJ2-1; possibly TRBD1 for D (5 bases). The CDR3 has 13 residues. From germline, CDR1 is MNHEY and CDR2 SVGAGI. Trimming stripped 4 bases from V and 9 bases from J, with 13 bases between. This chain's CDR3 is CASSSFQGGEQFF. As DNA, the CDR3 is TGTGCCAGCAGTTCGTTTCAGGGCGGTGAGCAGTTCTTC.